Each of the 26 T cell receptor beta chains below was sequenced from the same sample in a study of beta chain features in type 1 diabetes. Every isolated RNA sample was fully reverse transcribed, so sequencing captured expressed TCRB transcripts. Using immunoSEQ multiplex PCR, the repertoire was profiled, and TCRdb retains in-frame clones only, with some absent. The sample records more than 300,000 clones, approximately 16% being singletons. The sequencing sample was made of naive CD4+ T cells from blood. These receptors came from a woman between 18 and 29 years old in good health.

This chain uses TRBV29-1 with TRBJ1-2; possible D gene TRBD1, 6 bases. CDR1 and CDR2 (germline): SQVTM, ANQGSEA. Trimming cost V 5 bases and J 4 bases, with 20 bases left between them. The CDR3 totals 15 residues. DNA of the CDR3: TGCAGCGTTCGCGTTAGGGGGGGCGCAGGCTATGGCTACACCTTC. It yields the protein CSVRVRGGAGYGYTF.

This clone showed up just a few times. The V gene is TRBV5-1, the J gene TRBJ2-7; D is unclear. CDR3 length: 13 amino acids. Trimming removed 5 bases from V and 2 bases from J, with 11 bases in between. The germline V gene has CDR1 SGHRS and CDR2 YFSETQ. In nucleotides, the CDR3 is TGCGCCAGCAGGGCCCAGGTTGCCTACGAGCAGTACTTC. This translates into CASRAQVAYEQYF.

The rearrangement links TRBV9 to TRBJ2-2, with D tentatively TRBD2 (5 bases). Looked up from germline, CDR1 is SGDLS and CDR2 is YYNGEE. The CDR3 sequence is 16 residues long. Trimming shortened V by 0 bases and J by 5 bases, and 14 bases separated the two germline ends. Written as DNA, the CDR3 is TGTGCCAGCAGCGTAGGGTCCAGTCCGGGGACCGGGGAGCTGTTTTTT. This translates into CASSVGSSPGTGELFF. The entire variable domain, with the rest obtained from reference TRBV9 and TRBJ2-2, is as follows: DSGVTQTPKHLITATGQRVTLRCSPRSGDLSVYWYQQSLDQGLQFLIQYYNGEERAKGNILERFSAQQFPDLHSELNLSSLELGDSALYFCASSVGSSPGTGELFFGEGSRLTVL.

The J gene is TRBJ1-1, the V gene TRBV4-3; D not resolved. The V end lost 1 base, the J end lost 2 bases, and 11 bases lay between the germline ends. Germline CDR1 and CDR2: LGHNA and YSLEER. The CDR3 has 15 amino acids. The chain's CDR3 is CASSQVQGSNTEAFF. The CDR3 DNA reads TGCGCCAGCAGCCAAGTACAAGGGAGCAACACTGAAGCTTTCTTT.

This chain connects TRBV30 to TRBJ2-3, with 8 bases lining up with TRBD1. The CDR3 runs 15 residues. Germline trimming cut 4 bases from V and 5 bases from J; bases unmatched to any gene: 11. Germline CDR1 and CDR2: GTSNPN and SVGIG (reference sequence). In nucleotides, the CDR3 is TGTGCCTGGAAAGGGTCTACAGGGGGGATAGATACGCAGTATTTT. It encodes CAWKGSTGGIDTQYF.

V gene TRBV27 combines with J gene TRBJ1-1, with 11 bases matching TRBD1. From germline, CDR1 is MNHEY and CDR2 SMNVEV (reference sequence). Losses at the gene ends were 1 base for V and 5 bases for J; bases not matched to a gene: 6. This CDR3 is built from 16 residues. CDR3 bases: TGTGCCAGCAGTTTATACGGACAGGGGGCAGTGACTGAAGCTTTCTTT. Amino acids: CASSLYGQGAVTEAFF.

There are a few counts of this clone. The rearrangement links TRBV6-5 to TRBJ2-5; 9 bases map to TRBD1. CDR3 length: 13 residues. V shed 5 bases, J shed 3 bases, and the junction held 1 base outside the gene matches. The V gene's germline CDR1 is MNHEY and CDR2 SVGAGI. CDR3 in amino acids: CASSDRGKETQYF. The CDR3 region has the DNA TGTGCCAGCAGTGACAGGGGGAAAGAGACCCAGTACTTC.

As DNA, the CDR3 is TGTGCCAGCACCGGGGGGCGGGACTACGAGCAGTACTTC. This codes for CASTGGRDYEQYF. V usage is TRBV21-1 and J usage is TRBJ2-7; the table's D call of TRBD2 was not tested on the DNA. TRBV21-1 is labeled a pseudogene. The CDR3 consists of 13 residues.

The rearrangement uses TRBV25-1 and TRBJ2-1, with 8 positions matching TRBD1. CDR1 MGHDK and CDR2 SYGVNS come from the germline V gene. The V segment lost 1 base and the J segment 6 bases; nucleotides outside the gene matches: 8. CDR3 size: 16 residues. The CDR3 DNA is TGTGCCAGCAGTGAATCGGGCAGGGGGCGTCCCAATGAGCAGTTCTTC. It yields the protein CASSESGRGRPNEQFF.

In its sample, this clone was seen a few times. The gene calls are TRBV19 and TRBJ1-2; TRBD1 matches 11 bases. Trimming removed 3 bases from V and 3 bases from J; junction bases left unmatched: 6. CDR1 is LNHDA, CDR2 SQIVND, per germline (reference sequence). The CDR3 has 16 amino acids. CDR3 residues: CASSIPGGQGDYGYTF. The CDR3 DNA reads as TGTGCCAGTAGTATTCCCGGGGGACAGGGGGACTATGGCTACACCTTC. Full variable domain (outside the CDR3, taken from reference TRBV19 and TRBJ1-2): DGGITQSPKYLFRKEGQNVTLSCEQNLNHDAMYWYRQDPGQGLRLIYYSQIVNDFQKGDIAEGYSVSREKKESFPLTVTSAQKNPTAFYLCASSIPGGQGDYGYTFGSGTRLTVV.

This clone was seen only a few times. The rearrangement joins TRBV9 to TRBJ1-1, with a possible D match to TRBD1 (6 bases). The CDR3 contains 14 residues. V was cut by 0 bases and J by 1 base, with 7 bases left in between. Germline V lookup: CDR1 SGDLS, CDR2 YYNGEE. The CDR3 protein is CASSVGQENTEAFF. In DNA form, the CDR3 reads TGTGCCAGCAGCGTAGGACAGGAGAACACTGAAGCTTTCTTT.

This clone was counted only a few times. DNA for the CDR3: TGTGCCAGCTCACCATCGACTAGCGGAACCGACAATGAGCAGTTCTTC. Protein: CASSPSTSGTDNEQFF. The J gene is TRBJ2-1, the V gene TRBV18; the match to TRBD2 covers 9 bases. This CDR3 has 16 residues. The V gene end was trimmed by 2 bases and the J gene end by 5 bases; junction bases not matched to a gene: 7. Germline assignment: CDR1 KGHSH and CDR2 LQKENI.

This clone was counted a few times. The rearrangement uses TRBV5-1 and TRBJ2-7, with TRBD2 matching over 8 bases. Germline V gene lookup returns CDR1 SGHRS and CDR2 YFSETQ. The CDR3 sequence is 17 residues long. V was clipped by 7 bases and J by 1 base; unmatched bases: 16. The CDR3 DNA reads as TGCGCCAGCTCGCGGGGAATAGCGGGGCCGACTTCCTACGAGCAGTACTTC. This translates into CASSRGIAGPTSYEQYF.

The rearrangement links TRBV27 to TRBJ2-1; maybe TRBD2 (6 bases). CDR3 size: 10 residues. Germline loops: CDR1 MNHEY, CDR2 SMNVEV (reference sequence). Trimming removed 9 bases at V and 15 bases at J, with 15 bases between. The CDR3 spells CARVETRAFF. The CDR3 DNA is TGTGCCAGAGTGGAGACTAGGGCGTTCTTC.

This chain uses TRBV6-5 with TRBJ1-1; no reliable D call. Germline values: CDR1 MNHEY, CDR2 SVGAGI. The CDR3 sequence is 11 residues long. Trimming took off 8 bases at V and 6 bases at J, with 10 bases between the two ends. CDR3 region: CASHQSSEAFF. CDR3 in DNA: TGTGCCAGCCACCAGTCGTCTGAAGCTTTCTTT.

This clone appeared a few times. Other DNA variants within this sample encode the same CDR3. The chain uses TRBV6-5 and TRBJ2-7; TRBD2 matches 7 bases. Looked up from germline, CDR1 is MNHEY and CDR2 is SVGAGI. This CDR3 has 15 residues. The ends lost 0 bases at V and 0 bases at J; junction bases unmatched: 2. CDR3 sequence reads: CASSYSGGSSYEQYF. CDR3 in DNA: TGTGCCAGCAGTTACTCGGGCGGGAGCTCCTACGAGCAGTACTTC.

The CDR3: CASSRRQGWETQYF. The CDR3 DNA reads TGTGCCAGCAGCCGACGGCAGGGATGGGAGACCCAGTACTTC. The V and J genes are TRBV7-2 and TRBJ2-5, with a tentative D call TRBD1 (5 bases). V was clipped by 5 bases and J by 5 bases, with 15 bases between them. Germline V gene sequence: CDR1 SGHTA, CDR2 FQGNSA. This CDR3 contains 14 residues.

CDR3 sequence: CSVEGGLAGANEQFF. As DNA, the CDR3 is TGCAGCGTTGAAGGCGGACTAGCGGGGGCCAATGAGCAGTTCTTC. This chain uses TRBV29-1 with TRBJ2-1, with 13 bases lining up with TRBD2. The V gene end was trimmed by 1 base and the J gene end by 6 bases; junction bases not matched to a gene: 3. Per germline, CDR1 SQVTM and CDR2 ANQGSEA. The CDR3 covers 15 residues.

This CDR3 is CATSSQGYEQYF. As DNA, the CDR3 is TGTGCCACCAGCAGTCAGGGGTACGAGCAGTACTTC. V gene TRBV15 combines with J gene TRBJ2-7; possibly TRBD1 for D (6 bases). Germline V gene lookup returns CDR1 LNHNV and CDR2 YYDKDF (reference sequence). This CDR3 has 12 amino acids. V lost 3 bases and J lost 4, with 7 bases in between.

This chain links TRBV4-3 with TRBJ2-7, with TRBD1 matching over 9 bases. The CDR3 is 14 amino acids. The V segment lost 1 base and the J segment 4 bases; nucleotides outside the gene matches: 2. CDR1 is LGHNA and CDR2 is YSLEER in the germline V gene. CDR3 loop: CASSQVDRGYEQYF. The CDR3, as DNA: TGCGCCAGCAGCCAAGTCGACAGGGGGTACGAGCAGTACTTC.

The chain joins TRBV6-6 to TRBJ2-7; the match to TRBD1 covers 8 bases. The V segment lost 6 bases and the J segment 1 base; nucleotides outside the gene matches: 8. Germline values: CDR1 MNHNY, CDR2 SVGAGI (reference sequence). The CDR3 contains 15 residues. The CDR3 DNA sequence: TGTGCCAGCAGAAAACGGGACAGGATTTCCTACGAGCAGTACTTC. Its protein product is CASRKRDRISYEQYF.

J is TRBJ2-1 and V is TRBV25-1, with 7 bases lining up with TRBD2. CDR3 length: 14 residues. With 8 bases clipped from V and 0 bases from J, the junction kept 4 bases outside the gene matches. The germline gives CDR1 MGHDK, CDR2 SYGVNS. CDR3 sequence: CASGRAVSYNEQFF. The CDR3 coding sequence is TGTGCCAGCGGGAGGGCTGTCTCCTACAATGAGCAGTTCTTC.

The chain recombines TRBV10-3 with TRBJ2-5; 7 nucleotides match TRBD1. V was clipped by 10 bases and J by 4 bases; unmatched bases: 15. This CDR3 spans 15 amino acids. Germline CDR1 is ENHRY and CDR2 is SYGVKD. CDR3 sequence: CATHTTPQGTETQYF. The DNA of the CDR3 is TGTGCCACACACACTACCCCACAGGGGACAGAGACCCAGTACTTC.

This clone was seen a few times. The V call is TRBV30, the J call TRBJ2-5; TRBD1 is a possible D gene (7 bases). With 0 bases removed from V and 5 bases from J, the gap between germline ends came to 19 bases. This CDR3 spans 16 amino acids. Germline loops: CDR1 GTSNPN, CDR2 SVGIG (reference sequence). CDR3 sequence: CAWSVQGGGGGETQYF. The CDR3 region has the DNA TGTGCCTGGAGTGTACAAGGAGGGGGCGGTGGGGAGACCCAGTACTTC.

This clone occurred a few times. The chain recombines TRBV27 with TRBJ2-1; 8 nucleotides align to TRBD1. Per the germline V gene, CDR1 is MNHEY and CDR2 is SMNVEV (reference sequence). V shed 2 bases, J shed 3 bases, and the junction held 9 bases outside the gene matches. There are 17 residues in the CDR3. DNA for the CDR3: TGTGCCAGCAGTTTAACGCGGACAGGGAGGCTCTACAATGAGCAGTTCTTC. Its protein product is CASSLTRTGRLYNEQFF.

V usage is TRBV2 and J usage is TRBJ2-4; D unresolved. Germline values: CDR1 SNHLY, CDR2 FYNNEI. V was shortened by 4 bases and J by 16 bases, with 11 bases between the two germline ends. CDR3 length: 10 residues. The CDR3 DNA follows: TGTGCCAGCAGTGTGGCTCCTTCCTACTTC. Its translation: CASSVAPSYF.